The TCR beta chain under discussion was sequenced for a study of human T cells and chemical hapten exposure. Library construction involved attaching unique molecular identifiers to individual cDNA molecules, which allowed quantitative, reproducible TCR counting. Source study methods: Sampled TCR counts reached a median of approximately 93,000 per sample, with values ranging from roughly 20,000 to 750,000. Each CDR3 protein gets one entry after TCRdb re-called the RACE reads with MiXCR. These V and J calls originate from TCRdb's pipeline instead of the authors' own analysis. The sample lists around 47,000 distinct CDR3 sequences; 3.7% were seen once. This clonotype was counted many times. The time point: healthy volunteer bleed at 6 weeks. It was from unfractionated whole blood that total RNA was extracted. This TCR was sampled from a human donor in good health. Some clones in this sample may be carry-over from other donors' samples. The sample was whole blood.

CDR3 region: CSVTGSGNTIYF. As DNA, the CDR3 is TGCAGCGTCACTGGCTCTGGAAACACCATATATTTT. The chain couples TRBV29-1 to TRBJ1-3, with D unclear. Trimming removed 6 bases from V and 0 bases from J, with 6 bases in between. CDR1 and CDR2 (germline): SQVTM, ANQGSEA. The CDR3 is made up of 12 amino acids.